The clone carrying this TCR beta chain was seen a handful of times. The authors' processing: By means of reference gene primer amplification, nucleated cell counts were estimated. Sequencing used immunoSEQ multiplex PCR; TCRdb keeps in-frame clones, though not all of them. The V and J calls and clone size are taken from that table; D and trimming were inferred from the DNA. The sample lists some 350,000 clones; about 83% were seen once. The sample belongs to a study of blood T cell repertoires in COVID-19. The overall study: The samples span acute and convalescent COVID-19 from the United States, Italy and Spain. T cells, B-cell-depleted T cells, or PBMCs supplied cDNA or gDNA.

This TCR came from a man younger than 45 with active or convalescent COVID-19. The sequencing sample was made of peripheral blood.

CDR3 sequence reads: CASSLALRSDRNYGYTF. CDR3 DNA: TGTGCCAGCAGCTTAGCTCTCCGCAGCGATCGAAACTATGGCTACACCTTC. The V call is TRBV7-8, the J call TRBJ1-2, with D hard to call. The CDR3 totals 17 residues. Germline CDR1 SGHVS, CDR2 FQNEAQ. The V end lost 0 bases, the J end lost 2 bases, and 16 bases lay between the germline ends. The full variable domain, its missing parts supplied by reference TRBV7-8 and TRBJ1-2, is GAGVSQSPRYKVAKRGQDVALRCDPISGHVSLFWYQQALGQGPEFLTYFQNEAQLDKSGLPSDRFFAERPEGSVSTLKIQRTQQEDSAVYLCASSLALRSDRNYGYTFGSGTRLTVV.